This entry features one T cell receptor beta chain sequence. These data belong to a study of low-dose radiotherapy and immunotherapy resistance in tumors. Each patient who was eligible had an advanced solid tumor with no tumor-infiltrating lymphocytes. Trimming left V 5 bases short and J 5 bases short, with 9 bases between. This CDR3 has 13 residues. TRAV- and TRBV-specific primers were used for first-strand cDNA, which covered alpha and beta chains. TCRs were amplified for 20 to 25 PCR cycles with a constant-region primer and V-primer adapter. TCRdb reanalysed the reads using MiXCR and keeps one entry per CDR3 protein. Among over 14,000 distinct CDR3 sequences listed, roughly half were seen once.

V and J are TRBV12-3 or TRBV12-4 and TRBJ2-2, with D perhaps TRBD2 (5 bases). The sequence derives from a human donor with advanced metastatic prostate, ovarian, gallbladder or colorectal cancer (not recorded which). This table probably holds off-target reads from a library built for another chain. CDR3 amino acids: CASSRGGTGELFF. The CDR3 region has the DNA TGTGCCAGCAGTCGTGGAGGAACCGGGGAGCTGTTTTTT.